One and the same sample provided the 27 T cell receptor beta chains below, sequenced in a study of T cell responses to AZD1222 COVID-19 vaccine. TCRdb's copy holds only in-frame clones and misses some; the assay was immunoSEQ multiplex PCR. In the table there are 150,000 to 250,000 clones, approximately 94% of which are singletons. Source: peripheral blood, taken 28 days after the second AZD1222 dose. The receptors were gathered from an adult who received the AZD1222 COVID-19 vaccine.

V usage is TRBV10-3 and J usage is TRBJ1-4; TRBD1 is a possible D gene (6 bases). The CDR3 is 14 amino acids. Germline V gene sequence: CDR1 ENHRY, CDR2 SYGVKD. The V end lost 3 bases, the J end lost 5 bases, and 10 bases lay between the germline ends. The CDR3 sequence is CAISDFGQNEKLFF. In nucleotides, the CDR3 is TGTGCCATCAGTGATTTCGGACAGAATGAAAAACTGTTTTTT.

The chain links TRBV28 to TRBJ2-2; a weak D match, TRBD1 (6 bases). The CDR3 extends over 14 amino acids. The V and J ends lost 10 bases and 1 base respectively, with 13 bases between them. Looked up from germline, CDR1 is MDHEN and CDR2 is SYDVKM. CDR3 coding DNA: TGTGCCAAAACGGGACACTTGAACACCGGGGAGCTGTTTTTT. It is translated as CAKTGHLNTGELFF.

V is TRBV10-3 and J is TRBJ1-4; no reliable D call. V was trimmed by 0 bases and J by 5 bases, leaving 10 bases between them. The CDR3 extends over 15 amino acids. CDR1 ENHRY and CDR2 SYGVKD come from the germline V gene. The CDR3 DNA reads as TGTGCCATCAGTGAGTCCGCTACGGTAAATGAAAAACTGTTTTTT. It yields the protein CAISESATVNEKLFF.

The CDR3 reads CATSDQPGQGLTDTQYF. The CDR3 DNA reads TGTGCCACCAGTGATCAGCCAGGACAGGGACTGACAGATACGCAGTATTTT. This sequence joins TRBV24-1 and TRBJ2-3; 8 bases agree with TRBD1. Germline V gene data show CDR1 as KGHDR and CDR2 as SFDVKD. Unmatched junction bases numbered 10, after V lost 3 bases and J lost 3 bases. This CDR3 has 17 residues.

Here the CDR3 reads CASSPTPPGHGSPLHF. The CDR3 DNA reads TGTGCCAGCAGCCCCACCCCTCCGGGACATGGTTCACCCCTCCACTTT. The genes are TRBV7-2 and TRBJ1-6; D is possibly TRBD1 (6 bases). Germline loops: CDR1 SGHTA, CDR2 FQGNSA. The ends were cut back, 5 bases at V and 9 bases at J, with 20 bases in the middle. CDR3 length: 16 residues.

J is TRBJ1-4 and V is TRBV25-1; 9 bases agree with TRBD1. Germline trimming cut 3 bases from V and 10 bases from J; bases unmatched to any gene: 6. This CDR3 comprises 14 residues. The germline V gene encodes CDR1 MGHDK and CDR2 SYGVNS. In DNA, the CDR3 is TGTGCCAGCAGTGATAAGGACAGGGGTGGAAAACTGTTTTTT. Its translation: CASSDKDRGGKLFF.

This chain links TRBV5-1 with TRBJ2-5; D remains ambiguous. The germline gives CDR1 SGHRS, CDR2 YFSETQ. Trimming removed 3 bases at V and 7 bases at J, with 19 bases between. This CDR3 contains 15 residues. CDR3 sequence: CASSSDGLTPGTQYF. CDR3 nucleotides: TGCGCCAGCAGCTCGGACGGCCTTACCCCCGGGACCCAGTACTTC.

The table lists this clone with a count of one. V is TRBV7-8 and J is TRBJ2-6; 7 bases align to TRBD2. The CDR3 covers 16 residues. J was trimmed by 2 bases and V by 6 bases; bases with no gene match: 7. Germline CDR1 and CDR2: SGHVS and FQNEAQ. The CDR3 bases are TGTGCCAGCAGTCAAGCGGGGCTACCTGGGGCCAACGTCCTGACTTTC. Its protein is CASSQAGLPGANVLTF.

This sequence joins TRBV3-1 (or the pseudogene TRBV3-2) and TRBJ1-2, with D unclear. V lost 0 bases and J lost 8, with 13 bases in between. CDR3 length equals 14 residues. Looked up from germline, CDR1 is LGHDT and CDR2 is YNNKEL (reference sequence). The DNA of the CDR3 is TGTGCCAGCAGCCAAGACGGAACCTATCGCGGCTACACCTTC. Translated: CASSQDGTYRGYTF.

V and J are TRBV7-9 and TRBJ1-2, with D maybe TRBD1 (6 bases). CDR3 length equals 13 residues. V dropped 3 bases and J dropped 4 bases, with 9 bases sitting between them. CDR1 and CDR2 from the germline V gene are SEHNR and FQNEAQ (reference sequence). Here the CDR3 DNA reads TGTGCCAGCAGCTTCAGGGGTGGCTATGGCTACACCTTC. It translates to CASSFRGGYGYTF.

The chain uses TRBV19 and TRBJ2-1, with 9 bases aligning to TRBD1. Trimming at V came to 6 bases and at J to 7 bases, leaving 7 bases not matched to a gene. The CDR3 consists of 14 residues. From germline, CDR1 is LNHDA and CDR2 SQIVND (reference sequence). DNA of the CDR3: TGTGCCAGTAGCCGGACAGGGGTAGTAAATGAGCAGTTCTTC. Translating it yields CASSRTGVVNEQFF.

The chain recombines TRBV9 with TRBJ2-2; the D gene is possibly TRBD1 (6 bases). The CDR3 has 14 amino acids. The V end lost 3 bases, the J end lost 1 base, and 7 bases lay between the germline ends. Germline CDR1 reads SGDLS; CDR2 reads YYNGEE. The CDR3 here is CASSAGQNTGELFF. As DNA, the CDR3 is TGTGCCAGCAGCGCGGGACAGAACACCGGGGAGCTGTTTTTT.

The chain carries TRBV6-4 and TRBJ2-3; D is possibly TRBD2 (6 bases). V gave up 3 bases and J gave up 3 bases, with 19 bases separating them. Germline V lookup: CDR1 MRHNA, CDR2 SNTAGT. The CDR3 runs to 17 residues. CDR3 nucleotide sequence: TGTGCCAGCAGTGAATATGGGGAGTCTAGCGCTACAGATACGCAGTATTTT. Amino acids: CASSEYGESSATDTQYF.

The CDR3 sequence is CAWIKARVTEAFF. CDR3 bases: TGTGCCTGGATAAAAGCCAGGGTCACTGAAGCTTTCTTT. J is TRBJ1-1 and V is TRBV30; possibly TRBD1 for D (5 bases). Germline lookup yields CDR1 GTSNPN and CDR2 SVGIG (reference sequence). The CDR3 is 13 amino acids. Trimming pared 4 bases from V and 4 bases from J, leaving 13 bases between.

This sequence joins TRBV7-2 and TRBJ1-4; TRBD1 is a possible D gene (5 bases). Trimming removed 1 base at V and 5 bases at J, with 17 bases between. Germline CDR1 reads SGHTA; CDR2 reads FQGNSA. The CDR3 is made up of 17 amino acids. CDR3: CASSLGVGRDWNEKLFF. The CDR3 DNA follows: TGTGCCAGCAGCTTAGGTGTAGGGAGGGACTGGAATGAAAAACTGTTTTTT.

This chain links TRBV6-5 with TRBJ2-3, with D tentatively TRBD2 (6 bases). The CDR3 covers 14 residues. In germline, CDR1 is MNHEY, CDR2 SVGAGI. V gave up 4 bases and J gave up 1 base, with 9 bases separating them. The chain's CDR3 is CASSLGLRTDTQYF. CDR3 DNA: TGTGCCAGCAGTTTGGGACTTCGCACAGATACGCAGTATTTT.

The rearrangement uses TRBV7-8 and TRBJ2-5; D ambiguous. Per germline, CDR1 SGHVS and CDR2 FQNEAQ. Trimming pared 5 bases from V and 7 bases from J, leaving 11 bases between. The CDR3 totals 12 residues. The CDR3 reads CASSGEFGTQYF. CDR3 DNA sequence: TGTGCCAGCAGCGGCGAGTTTGGGACCCAGTACTTC.

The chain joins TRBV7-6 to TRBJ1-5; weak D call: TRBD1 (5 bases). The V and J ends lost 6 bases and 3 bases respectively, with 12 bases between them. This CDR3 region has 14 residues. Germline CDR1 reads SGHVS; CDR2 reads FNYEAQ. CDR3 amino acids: CASSLGVTNQPQHF. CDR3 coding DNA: TGTGCCAGCAGTTTGGGGGTGACCAATCAGCCCCAGCATTTT.

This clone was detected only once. The CDR3 DNA follows: TGTGCCAGCAGCCAGCAAGAGACCCAGTACTTC. It yields the protein CASSQQETQYF. This rearrangement joins TRBV2 to TRBJ2-5; D remains unclear. CDR1 and CDR2 (germline): SNHLY, FYNNEI. The CDR3 is made up of 11 amino acids. The germline V and J ends were trimmed by 6 bases and 2 bases, with 4 bases remaining between them.

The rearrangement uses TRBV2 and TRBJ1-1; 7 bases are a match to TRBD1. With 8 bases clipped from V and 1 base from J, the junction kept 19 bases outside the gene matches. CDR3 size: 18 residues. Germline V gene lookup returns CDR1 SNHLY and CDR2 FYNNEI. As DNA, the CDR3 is TGTGCCAGCTACAACCGTTTGGACCCAGGGGGTGGGAACACTGAAGCTTTCTTT. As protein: CASYNRLDPGGGNTEAFF. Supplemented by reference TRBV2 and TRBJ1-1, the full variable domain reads EPEVTQTPSHQVTQMGQEVILRCVPISNHLYFYWYRQILGQKVEFLVSFYNNEISEKSEIFDDQFSVERPDGSNFTLKIRSTKLEDSAMYFCASYNRLDPGGGNTEAFFGQGTRLTVV.

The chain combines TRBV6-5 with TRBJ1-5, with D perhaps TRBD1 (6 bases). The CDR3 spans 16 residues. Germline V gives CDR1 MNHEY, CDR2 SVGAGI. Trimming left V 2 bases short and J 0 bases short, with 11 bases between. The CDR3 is CASSYRNRDSNQPQHF. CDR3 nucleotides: TGTGCCAGCAGTTACCGTAACAGGGATAGCAATCAGCCCCAGCATTTT.

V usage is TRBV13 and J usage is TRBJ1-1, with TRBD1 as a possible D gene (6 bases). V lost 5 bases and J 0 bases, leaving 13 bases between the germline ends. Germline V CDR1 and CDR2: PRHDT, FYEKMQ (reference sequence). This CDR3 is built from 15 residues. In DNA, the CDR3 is TGTGCCAGCAGCCTAGTGGGACACTTGAACACTGAAGCTTTCTTT. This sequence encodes CASSLVGHLNTEAFF.

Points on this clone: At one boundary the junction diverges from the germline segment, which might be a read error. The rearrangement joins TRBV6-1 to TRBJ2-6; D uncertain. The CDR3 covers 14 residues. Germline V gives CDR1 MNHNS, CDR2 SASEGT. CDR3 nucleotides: TGTGCCAGCACTGAAAGATCTGGGGCCAACGTCCTGACTTTC. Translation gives CASTERSGANVLTF.

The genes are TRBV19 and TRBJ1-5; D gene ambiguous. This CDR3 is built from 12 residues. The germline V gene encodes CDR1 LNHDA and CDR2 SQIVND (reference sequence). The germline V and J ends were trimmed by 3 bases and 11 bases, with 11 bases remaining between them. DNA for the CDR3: TGTGCCAGTAGTATCGGGTCTTTGTCCCAGCATTTT. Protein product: CASSIGSLSQHF.

DNA of the CDR3: TGTGCCAGTAGTATAGATGCAGGAGCAAGCTCCTACGAGCAGTACTTC. The encoded protein is CASSIDAGASSYEQYF. V usage is TRBV19 and J usage is TRBJ2-7; D not certain. The length of the CDR3 is 16 residues. CDR1 and CDR2 from the germline V gene are LNHDA and SQIVND (reference sequence). V was cut by 0 bases and J by 0 bases, with 12 bases left in between.

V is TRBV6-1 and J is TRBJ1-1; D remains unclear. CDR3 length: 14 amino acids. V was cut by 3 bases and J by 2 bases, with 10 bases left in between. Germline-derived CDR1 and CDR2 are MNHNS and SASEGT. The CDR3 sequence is CASSDTSKNTEAFF. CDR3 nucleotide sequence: TGTGCCAGCAGTGATACTTCCAAAAACACTGAAGCTTTCTTT.

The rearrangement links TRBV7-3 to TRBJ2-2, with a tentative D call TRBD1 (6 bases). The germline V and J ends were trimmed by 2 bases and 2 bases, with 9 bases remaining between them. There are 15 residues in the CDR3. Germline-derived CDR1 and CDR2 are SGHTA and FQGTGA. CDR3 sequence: CASSLGGHNTGELFF. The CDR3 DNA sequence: TGTGCCAGCAGCTTAGGGGGCCACAACACCGGGGAGCTGTTTTTT.